The 10 T cell receptor beta chains reported below all come from one sample, sequenced in a study of control samples from healthy donors and cancer patients. The repertoire was sequenced with immunoSEQ multiplex PCR; TCRdb's copy has only in-frame clones and lacks some. The sample lists 110,000 to 150,000 clones, roughly 89% occurring once. Material: blood. The receptors originated from a young man in good health.

The chain joins TRBV30 to TRBJ2-3; D unresolved. The length of the CDR3 is 13 residues. V shed 1 base and J shed 0 bases, with 5 bases lying between them. Germline loops: CDR1 GTSNPN, CDR2 SVGIG (reference sequence). The CDR3 here is CAWSELSTDTQYF. In DNA form, the CDR3 reads TGTGCCTGGAGTGAACTTAGCACAGATACGCAGTATTTT.

The chain employs TRBV6-6 and TRBJ1-6; 7 nucleotides agree with TRBD1. From germline, CDR1 is MNHNY and CDR2 SVGAGI (reference sequence). CDR3 size: 13 residues. Losses at the gene ends were 7 bases for V and 8 bases for J; bases not matched to a gene: 5. The CDR3 loop reads CASKSTGDSPLHF. CDR3 nucleotides: TGTGCCAGCAAGAGTACAGGGGATTCACCCCTCCACTTT.

The chain links TRBV12-5 to TRBJ1-1; D uncertain. V was trimmed by 3 bases and J by 0 bases, leaving 8 bases between them. CDR3 size: 14 residues. Germline CDR1 reads LGHNT; CDR2 reads FRNRAP. The CDR3 here is CASGFYPVNTEAFF. The CDR3 DNA reads TGTGCTAGTGGTTTTTATCCGGTGAACACTGAAGCTTTCTTT.

The chain links TRBV3-1 (or the pseudogene TRBV3-2) to TRBJ2-3; 9 positions match TRBD2. The trim removed 2 bases at V and 5 bases at J, leaving 11 bases unmatched. The CDR3 contains 17 residues. Per the germline V gene, CDR1 is LGHDT and CDR2 is YNNKEL (reference sequence). The CDR3 bases are TGTGCCAGCAGCCAAAGGCTAGCGGGGATGGGCGGAGATACGCAGTATTTT. It specifies CASSQRLAGMGGDTQYF.

Concerning this clone itself: The sample has other DNA sequences that encode this CDR3 too. The chain couples TRBV3-1 (or the pseudogene TRBV3-2) to TRBJ2-7, with D unresolved. The V end lost 1 base, the J end lost 1 base, and 2 bases lay between the germline ends. The CDR3 extends over 12 amino acids. Germline loops: CDR1 LGHDT, CDR2 YNNKEL (reference sequence). Here the CDR3 DNA reads TGTGCCAGCAGCCAAGGGTCCTACGAGCAGTACTTC. Protein sequence: CASSQGSYEQYF.

The genes are TRBV6-4 and TRBJ2-2; D not certain. Germline assignment: CDR1 MRHNA and CDR2 SNTAGT. Trimming stripped 0 bases from V and 2 bases from J, with 10 bases between. The CDR3 runs to 16 residues. As DNA, the CDR3 is TGTGCCAGCAGTGACTCTACCAGCCTTAACACCGGGGAGCTGTTTTTT. As protein: CASSDSTSLNTGELFF.

The chain recombines TRBV4-1 with TRBJ2-6; D gene unclear. Germline values: CDR1 MGHRA, CDR2 YSYEKL. V was clipped by 1 base and J by 0 bases, with 13 bases between them. This CDR3 is 18 amino acids long. The CDR3 spells CASSQVGRFSSGANVLTF. The CDR3 DNA reads as TGCGCCAGCAGCCAAGTTGGCAGGTTTAGCTCTGGGGCCAACGTCCTGACTTTC.

The chain recombines TRBV29-1 with TRBJ1-6; tentative D call: TRBD1 (6 bases). CDR3 length: 13 amino acids. Germline V lookup: CDR1 SQVTM, CDR2 ANQGSEA. Deletions cut 7 bases from V and 9 bases from J, with 16 bases between. CDR3 sequence (DNA): TGCAGCGCCCAACAGGGTTCGAGTTCACCCCTCCACTTT. This codes for CSAQQGSSSPLHF.

This clone was seen only a few times. This chain connects TRBV30 to TRBJ2-7; 8 bases match TRBD2. Germline CDR1 reads GTSNPN; CDR2 reads SVGIG (reference sequence). V lost 4 bases to trimming and J lost 2 bases; unmatched junction nucleotides: 7. The CDR3 runs to 14 residues. The CDR3 DNA sequence: TGTGCCTGGAATCGGGGGGGCAACCCCTACGAGCAGTACTTC. Protein product: CAWNRGGNPYEQYF.

This clone appeared a few times. The chain joins TRBV5-1 to TRBJ1-2; 8 bases agree with TRBD1. The junction had 6 bases not matched to a gene; V was cut back by 4 bases and J by 4 bases. Germline V gene lookup returns CDR1 SGHRS and CDR2 YFSETQ. The CDR3 is 14 residues long. CDR3 protein: CASSLGQGFYGYTF. Written as DNA, the CDR3 is TGCGCCAGCAGCCTAGGACAGGGCTTCTATGGCTACACCTTC.